These 5 T cell receptor beta chains share one sample of origin, sequenced in a study of cytomegalovirus exposure and HLA in healthy donors. The PCR used 60 Vbeta and 13 Jbeta primers. The data were produced by immunoSEQ multiplex PCR, yet TCRdb's version contains in-frame clones alone and is incomplete. The table has some 84,000 clones, about three quarters seen once. Sequencing input: PBMCs. Receptors were obtained from a boy under 18 in good health and CMV-seronegative.

This clone was found once. The chain uses TRBV7-9 and TRBJ1-2; D not certain. This CDR3 is built from 12 residues. CDR1 and CDR2 from the germline V gene are SEHNR and FQNEAQ (reference sequence). V dropped 5 bases and J dropped 7 bases, with 11 bases sitting between them. The chain's CDR3 is CASSPEFSGYTF. CDR3 bases: TGTGCCAGCAGCCCGGAGTTCTCTGGCTACACCTTC.

V usage is TRBV4-1 and J usage is TRBJ2-5; unclear D gene. Germline V gives CDR1 MGHRA, CDR2 YSYEKL. This CDR3 spans 13 amino acids. The V end lost 3 bases, the J end lost 4 bases, and 9 bases lay between the germline ends. This chain's CDR3 is CASSHFPGETQYF. The DNA of the CDR3 is TGCGCCAGCAGCCACTTCCCAGGAGAGACCCAGTACTTC.

The chain links TRBV6-1 to TRBJ1-2; TRBD1 agrees at 9 bases. The CDR3 spans 13 residues. The V and J ends lost 6 bases and 4 bases, in that order; junction bases with no gene match: 3. The germline V gene encodes CDR1 MNHNS and CDR2 SASEGT. This CDR3 is CASSLQGAYGYTF. As DNA, the CDR3 is TGTGCCAGCAGCTTACAGGGGGCCTATGGCTACACCTTC.

The chain has TRBV4-1 and TRBJ1-4; the match to TRBD1 covers 7 bases. CDR1 is MGHRA, CDR2 YSYEKL, per germline. The CDR3 loop spans 15 amino acids. Trimming at V came to 5 bases and at J to 3 bases, leaving 6 bases not matched to a gene. The CDR3 protein is CASSEGTAANEKLFF. CDR3 nucleotide sequence: TGCGCCAGCAGCGAAGGGACAGCCGCTAATGAAAAACTGTTTTTT.

The rearrangement joins TRBV7-6 to TRBJ1-4; D not resolved. Trimming took off 3 bases at V and 0 bases at J, with 20 bases between the two ends. CDR3 size: 19 residues. Germline CDR1 is SGHVS and CDR2 is FNYEAQ. CDR3 protein: CASSLGSSARPPTNEKLFF. In nucleotides, the CDR3 is TGTGCCAGCAGCTTGGGCTCATCGGCCAGGCCACCAACTAATGAAAAACTGTTTTTT.